Detailed here is one T cell receptor beta chain. Its target is not known. This specimen belongs to a study of T cell responses to AZD1222 COVID-19 vaccine. Study observations and caveats: The study found Spike-specific TCR breadth and depth rose after two AZD1222 doses.

Trimming took 2 bases from V and 10 from J, leaving 19 bases between them. The germline V gene encodes CDR1 SGHKS and CDR2 YYEKEE (reference sequence). This CDR3 has 16 residues. The table came from immunoSEQ multiplex PCR; TCRdb's copy has only in-frame clones and leaves some out. The sample shows around 270,000 clones, 90% to 95% of them seen only once. This material consisted of peripheral blood, taken 28 days after the second AZD1222 dose. The receptor's source is an adult who received the AZD1222 COVID-19 vaccine. The V gene is TRBV5-5, the J gene TRBJ1-6, with D possibly being TRBD1 (5 bases). The CDR3 sequence is CASSFRVGRAKSPLHF. The CDR3 nucleotides read TGTGCCAGCAGCTTTAGGGTCGGCAGGGCAAAATCACCCCTCCACTTT.